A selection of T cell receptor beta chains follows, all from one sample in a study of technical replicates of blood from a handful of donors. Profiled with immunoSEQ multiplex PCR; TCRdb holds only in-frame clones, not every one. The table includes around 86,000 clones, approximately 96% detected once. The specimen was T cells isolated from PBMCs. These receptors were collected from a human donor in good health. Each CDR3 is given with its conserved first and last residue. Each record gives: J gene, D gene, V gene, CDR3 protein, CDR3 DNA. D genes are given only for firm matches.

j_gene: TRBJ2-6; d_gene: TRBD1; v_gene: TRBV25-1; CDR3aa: CASSADRGDSGANVLTF; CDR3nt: TGTGCCAGCAGTGCCGACAGGGGGGACTCTGGGGCCAACGTCCTGACTTTC
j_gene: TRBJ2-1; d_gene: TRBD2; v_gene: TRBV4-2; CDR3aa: CASSPTLTSGYNEQFF; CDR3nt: TGTGCCAGCAGCCCTACACTGACTAGCGGTTACAATGAGCAGTTCTTC
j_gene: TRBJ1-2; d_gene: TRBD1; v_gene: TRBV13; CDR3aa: CASSPGGSLLGRKNYGYTF; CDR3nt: TGTGCCAGCAGCCCAGGGGGGTCATTGTTAGGACGAAAAAACTATGGCTACACCTTC
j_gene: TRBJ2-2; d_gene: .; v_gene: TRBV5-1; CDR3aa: CASSLERTGELFF; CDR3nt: TGCGCCAGCAGCTTGGAGAGGACCGGGGAGCTGTTTTTT
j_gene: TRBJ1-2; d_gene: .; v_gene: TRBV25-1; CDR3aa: CASSVGENYGYTF; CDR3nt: TGTGCCAGCAGTGTCGGGGAAAACTATGGCTACACCTTC
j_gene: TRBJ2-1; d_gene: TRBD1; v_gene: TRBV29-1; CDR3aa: CSVAGQGASDEQFF; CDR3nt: TGCAGCGTTGCGGGACAGGGGGCAAGTGATGAGCAGTTCTTC
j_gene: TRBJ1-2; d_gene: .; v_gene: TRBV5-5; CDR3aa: CASSLAWGQGGYTF; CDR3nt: TGTGCCAGCAGCTTGGCCTGGGGCCAAGGAGGCTACACCTTC
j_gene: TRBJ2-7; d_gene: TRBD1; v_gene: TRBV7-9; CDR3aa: CASSPGGQGVQYF; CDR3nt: TGTGCCAGCAGCCCCGGAGGACAGGGGGTGCAGTACTTC
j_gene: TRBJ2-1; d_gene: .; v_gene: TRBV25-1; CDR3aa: CASSEGTFKNEQFF; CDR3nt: TGTGCCAGCAGTGAGGGGACATTTAAGAATGAGCAGTTCTTC
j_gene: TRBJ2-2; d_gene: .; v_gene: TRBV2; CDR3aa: CASRTDTNTGELFF; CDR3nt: TGTGCCAGCAGAACCGACACGAACACCGGGGAGCTGTTTTTT
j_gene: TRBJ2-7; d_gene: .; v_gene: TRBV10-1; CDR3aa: CASSESAGLGSYEQYF; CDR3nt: TGCGCCAGCAGTGAGTCGGCGGGGCTGGGCTCCTACGAGCAGTACTTC
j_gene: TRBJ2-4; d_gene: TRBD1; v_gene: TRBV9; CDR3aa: CASSVATGVGNIQYF; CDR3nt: TGTGCCAGCAGCGTAGCTACAGGGGTGGGAAACATTCAGTACTTC
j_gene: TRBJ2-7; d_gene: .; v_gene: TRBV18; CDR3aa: CASSRQDSYEQYF; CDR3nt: TGTGCCAGCTCCCGACAGGACTCCTACGAGCAGTACTTC
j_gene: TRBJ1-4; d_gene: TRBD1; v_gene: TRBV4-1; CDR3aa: CASSQGTGRHNEKLFF; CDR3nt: TGCGCCAGCAGCCAAGGGACAGGGAGACATAATGAAAAACTGTTTTTT
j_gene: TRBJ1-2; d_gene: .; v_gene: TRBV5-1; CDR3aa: CASSLAGDYGYTF; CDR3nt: TGCGCCAGCAGCTTGGCGGGGGACTATGGCTACACCTTC
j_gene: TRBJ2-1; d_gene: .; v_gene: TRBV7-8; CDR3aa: CASSLDPLNEQFF; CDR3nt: TGTGCCAGCAGCTTAGATCCCCTCAATGAGCAGTTCTTC